A single sample is the source of the 10 T cell receptor beta chains below, sequenced in a study of blood T cells in healthy people across ages. Then a second PCR, running roughly 7 to 11 cycles, was carried out with a sample-barcoded 5' primer and a J-beta primer mix. TCRdb used MiXCR to reprocess the 5' RACE reads, holding one entry per CDR3 protein. The sample carries 750,000 to 950,000 distinct CDR3 sequences, roughly 24% recorded once. The sample also formed part of further work on T cells of mothers and their children.

The specimen sequenced was blood. Receptor source: a boy aged 5-17 years in good health.

V and J are TRBV30 and TRBJ2-3; unclear D gene. The CDR3 totals 12 residues. CDR1 GTSNPN and CDR2 SVGIG come from the germline V gene (reference sequence). Between the trimmed V and J ends, which lost 2 bases and 4 bases, there was a span of 7 bases. The CDR3 is CAWSPQSDTQYF. The CDR3 DNA reads as TGTGCCTGGAGTCCTCAATCAGATACGCAGTATTTT.

This clonotype turned up a few times. V and J are TRBV7-9 and TRBJ2-1; D may be TRBD1 (6 bases). The J call may not be correct, given that the DNA end is closer to TRBJ2-5. The CDR3 sequence is 17 residues long. Germline lookup yields CDR1 SEHNR and CDR2 FQNEAQ (reference sequence). CDR3 protein: CASSQRTASNFQETQYF. CDR3 nucleotide sequence: TGTGCCAGCAGCCAACGGACAGCTTCCAATTTCCAAGAGACCCAGTACTTC.

With regard to this clonotype: An end of the junction does not agree with germline; a read error may underlie this. The V call is TRBV27, the J call TRBJ2-7; D perhaps matches TRBD1 (6 bases). This CDR3 contains 13 residues. The V gene's germline CDR1 is MNHEY and CDR2 SMNVEV (reference sequence). CDR3: CANSLGAEYEQYF. CDR3 bases: TGTGCCAACAGTTTGGGGGCAGAATACGAGCAGTACTTC.

This clonotype was picked up a small number of times. V and J are TRBV5-1 and TRBJ1-1; tentatively, D is TRBD1 (6 bases). Trimming pared 5 bases from V and 11 bases from J, leaving 19 bases between. The CDR3 is 13 residues long. The germline CDR1 and CDR2 sequences are SGHRS and YFSETQ. The DNA of the CDR3 is TGCGCCAGCAGTTCCCCAGGGGCTGGGTACGCTTTCTTT. This translates into CASSSPGAGYAFF.

The chain couples TRBV20-1 to TRBJ2-7; D might be TRBD2 (6 bases). The CDR3 sequence is 14 residues long. Germline assignment: CDR1 DFQATT and CDR2 SNEGSKA (reference sequence). V was shortened by 2 bases and J by 4 bases, with 15 bases between the two germline ends. CDR3 region: CSARLAGRTYEQYF. CDR3 DNA: TGCAGTGCTAGACTCGCGGGACGGACTTACGAGCAGTACTTC.

As concerns this clonotype: The final CDR3 position lacks the conserved phenylalanine or tryptophan, pointing to a likely read error. The V call is TRBV25-1, the J call TRBJ2-5, with D unclear. Deletions cut 3 bases from V and 5 bases from J, with 10 bases between. The CDR3 totals 13 residues. Looked up from germline, CDR1 is MGHDK and CDR2 is SYGVNS. The CDR3 protein is CASSDFAVETQYL. DNA for the CDR3: TGTGCCAGCAGTGATTTTGCCGTTGAGACCCAGTACCTC.

The chain recombines TRBV7-9 with TRBJ2-5; weak D call: TRBD1 (5 bases). The J call may be incorrect, as the DNA end agrees better with TRBJ2-7. This CDR3 is built from 14 residues. Germline V gene data show CDR1 as SEHNR and CDR2 as FQNEAQ (reference sequence). CDR3 protein: CASSKGPLSYEQYF. As DNA, the CDR3 is TGTGCCAGCAGCAAGGGGCCCCTTTCCTACGAGCAGTACTTC.

This clonotype occurred a few times. This chain links TRBV18 with TRBJ2-7; D is perhaps TRBD2 (5 bases). CDR3 length equals 15 residues. Trimming took off 2 bases at V and 7 bases at J, with 18 bases between the two ends. Germline CDR1 is KGHSH and CDR2 is LQKENI. CDR3 protein: CASSPTDRGSGEQYF. The CDR3, as DNA: TGTGCCAGCTCACCAACGGACCGAGGGTCGGGGGAGCAGTACTTC. The variable domain in full, with the rest retrieved from reference TRBV18 and TRBJ2-7, is NAGVMQNPRHLVRRRGQEARLRCSPMKGHSHVYWYRQLPEEGLKFMVYLQKENIIDESGMPKERFSAEFPKEGPSILRIQQVVRGDSAAYFCASSPTDRGSGEQYFGPGTRLTVT.

The V call is TRBV12-3 or TRBV12-4, the J call TRBJ2-1; the D gene is possibly TRBD2 (6 bases). The CDR3 sequence is 15 residues long. The V end lost 7 bases, the J end lost 9 bases, and 22 bases lay between the germline ends. This CDR3 is CASTPGAREDGEQFF. The CDR3 DNA sequence: TGTGCCAGCACCCCTGGGGCAAGGGAGGACGGTGAGCAGTTCTTC.

The chain employs TRBV7-2 and TRBJ1-1; D is uncertain. The germline V gene encodes CDR1 SGHTA and CDR2 FQGNSA. The CDR3 is 16 residues long. Trimming took 5 bases from V and 0 from J, leaving 16 bases between them. The CDR3 DNA is TGTGCCAGCAGCGCGTACCTTGGGCAGCTGAACACTGAAGCTTTCTTT. It specifies CASSAYLGQLNTEAFF. Full variable domain (missing parts from reference TRBV7-2 and TRBJ1-1): GAGVSQSPSNKVTEKGKDVELRCDPISGHTALYWYRQSLGQGLEFLIYFQGNSAPDKSGLPSDRFSAERTGGSVSTLTIQRTQQEDSAVYLCASSAYLGQLNTEAFFGQGTRLTVV.